This is a list of T cell receptor beta chains from one sample in a study of T cell responses to AZD1222 COVID-19 vaccine. Using immunoSEQ multiplex PCR, the repertoire was profiled, and TCRdb retains in-frame clones only, with some absent. The sample has 200,000 to 250,000 clones, about 92% seen once. The specimen was peripheral blood, collected on day 0 of MenACWY control vaccination. The receptors originated from an adult in good health. CDR3s include the opening cysteine and the closing phenylalanine or tryptophan. Each record gives: V gene, J gene, CDR3 protein.

v_gene: TRBV11-2; j_gene: TRBJ1-3; CDR3aa: CASSPRSFSGNTIYF
v_gene: TRBV19; j_gene: TRBJ1-2; CDR3aa: CASTGTGNYGYTF
v_gene: TRBV5-1; j_gene: TRBJ2-3; CDR3aa: CASSLAGLAESTDTQYF
v_gene: TRBV6-4; j_gene: TRBJ2-2; CDR3aa: CASSTQGSGELFF
v_gene: TRBV19; j_gene: TRBJ1-5; CDR3aa: CASSIRARGANQPQHF
v_gene: TRBV6-5; j_gene: TRBJ1-5; CDR3aa: CASSYSYRNNQPQHF
v_gene: TRBV12-3/TRBV12-4; j_gene: TRBJ1-2; CDR3aa: CASSIQEYGYTF
v_gene: TRBV25-1; j_gene: TRBJ1-2; CDR3aa: CASSQGSGYGYTF
v_gene: TRBV27; j_gene: TRBJ1-6; CDR3aa: CASSPDRSSYNSPLHF
v_gene: TRBV5-5; j_gene: TRBJ1-2; CDR3aa: CASSLTPGTGGYGYTF
v_gene: TRBV2; j_gene: TRBJ1-6; CDR3aa: CASSRDLAPLHF
v_gene: TRBV28; j_gene: TRBJ1-2; CDR3aa: CASSSQGAGSNYGYTF
v_gene: TRBV3-1/TRBV3-2; j_gene: TRBJ2-2; CDR3aa: CASSGYDTGELFF
v_gene: TRBV5-1; j_gene: TRBJ2-1; CDR3aa: CASTSDGSYNEQFF
v_gene: TRBV5-1; j_gene: TRBJ1-5; CDR3aa: CASSFGSSGEPQHF
v_gene: TRBV14; j_gene: TRBJ1-1; CDR3aa: CASSQDRNTEAFF